A single sample gave rise to the 9 T cell receptor beta chains below, sequenced in a study of blood T cells in healthy people across ages (dated by TCRdb to about 2015). Receptor amplification or capture employed 5' RACE. These reads were obtained on an Illumina HiSeq 2500. A second PCR of about 6 to 11 cycles was run with a J-beta primer mix and a sample-barcoded 5' primer. TCRdb took the public reads, trimmed them with fastp at Q25, ran MiXCR for clone calling and kept in-frame beta chains. Duplicate CDR3 protein sequences are folded into a single record with the most common DNA and genes. For this sample there are about 1.8 million distinct CDR3 sequences; about 50% appear just once. Approximately 2.1% of the sample comes from the top ten. The material sequenced was blood. Receptors were obtained from a woman in her thirties or forties in good health.

This clonotype came up a few times. V is TRBV7-2 and J is TRBJ1-2; 7 bases fit TRBD1. There are 14 residues in the CDR3. Germline CDR1 reads SGHTA; CDR2 reads FQGNSA. The trim removed 5 bases at V and 4 bases at J, leaving 7 bases unmatched. The CDR3 sequence: CASSDRVSTYGYTF. The CDR3 region has the DNA TGTGCCAGCAGCGACAGGGTTTCTACCTATGGCTACACCTTC.

On this clonotype itself: Relative to the germline gene, one junction end is altered; a read error may explain this. This CDR3 reads CSFSRSYERYF. The DNA of the CDR3 is TGCAGCTTCAGCAGGTCCTACGAGCGGTACTTC. The chain has TRBV29-1 and TRBJ2-7; D remains ambiguous. Germline CDR1 reads SQVTM; CDR2 reads ANQGSEA. The CDR3 is 11 residues long.

This clonotype appeared a few times. The genes are TRBV20-1 and TRBJ2-7, with 8 bases that match TRBD1. Germline loops: CDR1 DFQATT, CDR2 SNEGSKA (reference sequence). With V trimmed by 1 base and J by 5 bases, 7 bases remained unmatched. The CDR3 has 14 amino acids. DNA for the CDR3: TGCAGTGCTAGAGTAACAGGGGGTTCCCACGAGCAGTACTTC. It translates to CSARVTGGSHEQYF.

The V gene is TRBV7-8, the J gene TRBJ2-1; 9 bases map to TRBD2. The germline V gene has CDR1 SGHVS and CDR2 FQNEAQ. The trim removed 1 base at V and 9 bases at J, leaving 7 bases unmatched. CDR3 length: 15 residues. CDR3 sequence (DNA): TGTGCCAGCAGCTTAGTCCGCGGGGGGGCCGTTGAGCAGTTCTTC. Its translation is CASSLVRGGAVEQFF.

V is TRBV20-1 and J is TRBJ2-7; 10 bases fit TRBD1. The CDR3 is made up of 12 amino acids. Germline V gene sequence: CDR1 DFQATT, CDR2 SNEGSKA (reference sequence). Trimming at V came to 5 bases and at J to 3 bases, leaving 1 base not matched to a gene. The CDR3 bases are TGCAGTGCTGACAGGGGGCTCTACGAGCAGTACTTC. This codes for CSADRGLYEQYF.

This rearrangement joins TRBV7-9 to TRBJ1-6, with a tentative D call TRBD1 (5 bases). This CDR3 has 15 amino acids. The V gene's germline CDR1 is SEHNR and CDR2 FQNEAQ (reference sequence). Trimming removed 6 bases from V and 10 bases from J, with 19 bases in between. CDR3 DNA: TGTGCCAGCAGTTTGACACAGGATCTTGGGTCACCCCTCCACTTT. Its translation is CASSLTQDLGSPLHF.

The rearrangement uses TRBV28 and TRBJ1-1, with 7 bases matching TRBD1. The germline gives CDR1 MDHEN, CDR2 SYDVKM. J was trimmed by 2 bases and V by 6 bases; bases with no gene match: 15. This CDR3 has 17 amino acids. The CDR3 reads CASSPRGRQGGNTEAFF. In nucleotides, the CDR3 is TGTGCCAGCAGCCCCCGGGGGCGACAGGGTGGAAACACTGAAGCTTTCTTT.

This clonotype was picked up a small number of times. The chain has TRBV5-5 and TRBJ2-7, with D hard to call. In germline, CDR1 is SGHKS, CDR2 YYEKEE (reference sequence). V lost 0 bases and J lost 3, with 16 bases in between. There are 16 residues in the CDR3. The CDR3 here is CASSLAETTFYYEQYF. CDR3 nucleotides: TGTGCCAGCAGCTTGGCGGAAACCACCTTCTACTACGAGCAGTACTTC.

This clonotype was observed a few times. CDR3 residues: CSASIWTGERETQYF. In DNA, the CDR3 is TGCAGTGCTAGCATATGGACAGGGGAAAGAGAGACCCAGTACTTC. The V gene is TRBV20-1, the J gene TRBJ2-5; 9 positions agree with TRBD1. The trim removed 3 bases at V and 4 bases at J, leaving 9 bases unmatched. Per germline, CDR1 DFQATT and CDR2 SNEGSKA (reference sequence). This CDR3 is built from 15 residues.